These 26 T cell receptor beta chains were all obtained from the same sample, sequenced in a study of OX40 agonist ivuxolimab in advanced cancers. TCRdb's copy holds only in-frame clones and misses some; the assay was immunoSEQ multiplex PCR. The sample contains about 22,000 clones, more than 70% of which appear only once. The source was CD4+ or CD8+ T cells sorted from blood, collected in a trial of the OX40 agonist ivuxolimab. These receptor sequences come from an adult with an advanced solid tumor such as melanoma, head and neck, liver or kidney cancer.

This clone was observed a single time. The chain recombines TRBV30 with TRBJ2-7; D uncertain. The germline V and J ends were trimmed by 3 bases and 4 bases, with 10 bases remaining between them. The CDR3 has 12 residues. Germline-derived CDR1 and CDR2 are GTSNPN and SVGIG (reference sequence). The CDR3 is CAWSDLRYEQYF. CDR3 coding DNA: TGTGCCTGGAGCGATCTTAGGTACGAGCAGTACTTC.

The chain has TRBV7-9 and TRBJ2-2; D is undetermined. Trimming removed 5 bases at V and 6 bases at J, with 4 bases between. This CDR3 spans 11 amino acids. Germline CDR1 is SEHNR and CDR2 is FQNEAQ (reference sequence). This CDR3 reads CASSAPGELFF. Written as DNA, the CDR3 is TGTGCCAGCAGCGCCCCCGGGGAGCTGTTTTTT.

The chain has TRBV27 and TRBJ2-3; possibly TRBD2 for D (6 bases). Germline-derived CDR1 and CDR2 are MNHEY and SMNVEV (reference sequence). CDR3 length: 15 residues. With 8 bases removed from V and 4 bases from J, the gap between germline ends came to 19 bases. As DNA, the CDR3 is TGTGCCAGCGGGGTGTGGGGGGAGGTTGCAGATACGCAGTATTTT. This codes for CASGVWGEVADTQYF.

V gene TRBV19 combines with J gene TRBJ2-7; D is possibly TRBD1 (6 bases). V was pared by 1 base and J by 2 bases, with 12 bases between. Germline V gene sequence: CDR1 LNHDA, CDR2 SQIVND (reference sequence). This CDR3 comprises 15 residues. This chain's CDR3 is CASSIVETGTYEQYF. CDR3 sequence (DNA): TGTGCCAGTAGTATAGTAGAGACAGGCACCTACGAGCAGTACTTC.

V and J are TRBV11-2 and TRBJ2-1; possibly TRBD1 for D (6 bases). V dropped 4 bases and J dropped 6 bases, with 7 bases sitting between them. Per germline, CDR1 SGHAT and CDR2 FQNNGV. The length of the CDR3 is 12 residues. The CDR3 sequence: CASSSTGNEQFF. CDR3 sequence (DNA): TGTGCCAGCAGCTCGACAGGCAATGAGCAGTTCTTC.

V is TRBV9 and J is TRBJ1-2; tentative D call: TRBD1 (5 bases). The CDR3 is 13 amino acids. The germline V gene has CDR1 SGDLS and CDR2 YYNGEE. Between the trimmed V and J ends, which lost 1 base and 6 bases, there was a span of 10 bases. This chain's CDR3 is CASSVRTLDGYTF. CDR3 nucleotides: TGTGCCAGCAGCGTAAGGACATTGGATGGCTACACCTTC.

CDR3 residues: CAWSVLSGQETQYF. The CDR3 nucleotides read TGTGCCTGGAGTGTACTAAGCGGCCAAGAGACCCAGTACTTC. The rearrangement links TRBV30 to TRBJ2-5; possible D gene TRBD2, 5 bases. Germline V CDR1 and CDR2: GTSNPN, SVGIG (reference sequence). V was shortened by 0 bases and J by 1 base, with 9 bases between the two germline ends. The CDR3 sequence is 14 residues long.

This chain joins TRBV11-3 and TRBJ2-7, with 11 bases lining up with TRBD1. Germline V gives CDR1 SGHNT, CDR2 YENEEA. CDR3 length: 15 amino acids. V trimming: 6 bases; J trimming: 1 base; junction bases outside the gene matches: 5. The CDR3 reads CASSSGQGASYEQYF. The CDR3 DNA reads as TGTGCCAGCAGTTCAGGACAGGGGGCATCCTACGAGCAGTACTTC.

The chain has TRBV15 and TRBJ2-1; the match to TRBD1 covers 8 bases. This CDR3 region has 13 residues. V lost 5 bases and J lost 5; bases outside the gene matches: 2. Per the germline V gene, CDR1 is LNHNV and CDR2 is YYDKDF (reference sequence). The CDR3 region has the DNA TGTGCCACCAGCCCGACAGGGGACAATGAGCAGTTCTTC. Translation gives CATSPTGDNEQFF.

V gene TRBV11-2 combines with J gene TRBJ2-3; 8 nucleotides align to TRBD2. This CDR3 is 17 amino acids long. V trimming: 5 bases; J trimming: 6 bases; junction bases outside the gene matches: 16. Germline-derived CDR1 and CDR2 are SGHAT and FQNNGV. The CDR3, as DNA: TGTGCCAGCAGCCGGGGAGCCAGCGGGAGAGTTTGGGATACGCAGTATTTT. This sequence encodes CASSRGASGRVWDTQYF. The whole variable domain, remainder taken from reference TRBV11-2 and TRBJ2-3, is EAGVAQSPRYKIIEKRQSVAFWCNPISGHATLYWYQQILGQGPKLLIQFQNNGVVDDSQLPKDRFSAERLKGVDSTLKIQPAKLEDSAVYLCASSRGASGRVWDTQYFGPGTRLTVL.

This clone has just one count. J is TRBJ2-7 and V is TRBV19, with D perhaps TRBD2 (6 bases). This CDR3 spans 16 amino acids. Per the germline V gene, CDR1 is LNHDA and CDR2 is SQIVND (reference sequence). V lost 3 bases and J lost 3, with 18 bases in between. CDR3 sequence: CASSIVPYGSLYEQYF. The CDR3 region has the DNA TGTGCCAGTAGTATCGTTCCTTACGGGAGTCTCTACGAGCAGTACTTC.

The rearrangement joins TRBV9 to TRBJ2-4; TRBD1 is a possible D gene (6 bases). Trimming removed 3 bases from V and 4 bases from J, with 17 bases in between. CDR3 size: 16 residues. CDR1 SGDLS and CDR2 YYNGEE come from the germline V gene. CDR3 nucleotides: TGTGCCAGCAGCGCACAACCGGGACACCCTAAAAACATTCAGTACTTC. It specifies CASSAQPGHPKNIQYF.

The chain joins TRBV27 to TRBJ2-3; D is undetermined. The CDR3 totals 13 residues. Trimming cost V 3 bases and J 2 bases, with 6 bases left between them. Looked up from germline, CDR1 is MNHEY and CDR2 is SMNVEV (reference sequence). The CDR3 region is CASSLAVTDTQYF. The CDR3 DNA sequence: TGTGCCAGCAGTTTGGCGGTCACAGATACGCAGTATTTT.

The gene calls are TRBV30 and TRBJ2-7, with D perhaps TRBD1 (6 bases). Germline-derived CDR1 and CDR2 are GTSNPN and SVGIG (reference sequence). V was trimmed by 2 bases and J by 6 bases, leaving 26 bases between them. This CDR3 is 17 amino acids long. CDR3 in amino acids: CAWSSYPSETGPFEQYF. The CDR3 bases are TGTGCCTGGAGTAGTTATCCCTCCGAGACAGGTCCTTTCGAGCAGTACTTC.

J is TRBJ2-7 and V is TRBV15; tentatively, D is TRBD1 (6 bases). V was trimmed by 0 bases and J by 6 bases, leaving 18 bases between them. The CDR3 totals 16 residues. Germline lookup yields CDR1 LNHNV and CDR2 YYDKDF (reference sequence). For the CDR3, the DNA is TGTGCCACCAGCAGAGATGGTGGGGGCTCCCTCGTCGAGCAGTACTTC. Protein sequence: CATSRDGGGSLVEQYF.

The chain has TRBV2 and TRBJ2-5, with 11 bases fitting TRBD2. Germline-derived CDR1 and CDR2 are SNHLY and FYNNEI. The CDR3 has 17 residues. Unmatched junction bases numbered 6, after V lost 3 bases and J lost 0 bases. This chain's CDR3 is CASSDRASGRYQETQYF. CDR3 DNA: TGTGCCAGCAGTGATAGGGCTAGCGGGAGGTACCAAGAGACCCAGTACTTC.

The gene calls are TRBV11-2 and TRBJ2-3; the D gene is possibly TRBD2 (6 bases). This CDR3 comprises 15 residues. The V gene lost 1 base and the J gene lost 5 bases, with 13 bases spanning the gap. Germline lookup yields CDR1 SGHAT and CDR2 FQNNGV. In DNA, the CDR3 is TGTGCCAGCAGCTTAGGGGGCGGGACCGGAGATACGCAGTATTTT. Translated: CASSLGGGTGDTQYF.

The chain joins TRBV18 to TRBJ1-1; D is unresolved. The CDR3 spans 13 residues. Trimming pared 0 bases from V and 1 base from J, leaving 3 bases between. Germline loops: CDR1 KGHSH, CDR2 LQKENI. The CDR3 DNA follows: TGTGCCAGCTCACCACCGCAGAACACTGAAGCTTTCTTT. Amino acids: CASSPPQNTEAFF. Using reference TRBV18 and TRBJ1-1 for the parts outside the CDR3, the full variable domain is NAGVMQNPRHLVRRRGQEARLRCSPMKGHSHVYWYRQLPEEGLKFMVYLQKENIIDESGMPKERFSAEFPKEGPSILRIQQVVRGDSAAYFCASSPPQNTEAFFGQGTRLTVV.

This clone was counted a few times. The chain combines TRBV4-1 with TRBJ1-4, with D tentatively TRBD1 (5 bases). Trimming pared 4 bases from V and 8 bases from J, leaving 14 bases between. The CDR3 covers 14 residues. Looked up from germline, CDR1 is MGHRA and CDR2 is YSYEKL. The CDR3 bases are TGCGCCAGCAGCCCAGGGAGCCTTGACGAAAAACTGTTTTTT. Protein product: CASSPGSLDEKLFF.

This chain connects TRBV6-1 to TRBJ1-5; the D is unclear. The CDR3 covers 14 residues. The germline gives CDR1 MNHNS, CDR2 SASEGT. V was cut by 7 bases and J by 4 bases, with 14 bases left in between. The CDR3 DNA follows: TGTGCCAGCAAATGGGAATGGGGAAATCAGCCCCAGCATTTT. Amino acids: CASKWEWGNQPQHF.

The chain recombines TRBV6-5 with TRBJ2-2; D could derive from TRBD1 or TRBD2 (5 bases each). V was cut by 2 bases and J by 6 bases, with 10 bases left in between. Germline values: CDR1 MNHEY, CDR2 SVGAGI. The CDR3 is made up of 14 amino acids. CDR3 loop: CASSYNRGPGELFF. The DNA of the CDR3 is TGTGCCAGCAGTTACAACCGGGGCCCCGGGGAGCTGTTTTTT.

V is TRBV2 and J is TRBJ2-7; D gene uncertain. Trimming shortened V by 4 bases and J by 2 bases, and 9 bases separated the two germline ends. The germline V gene encodes CDR1 SNHLY and CDR2 FYNNEI. The CDR3 is 13 residues long. CDR3 loop: CASSVSATYEQYF. For the CDR3, the DNA is TGTGCCAGCAGTGTATCCGCCACCTACGAGCAGTACTTC.

The V call is TRBV7-9, the J call TRBJ2-3, with a possible D match to TRBD2 (6 bases). The V and J ends lost 6 bases and 3 bases respectively, with 13 bases between them. This CDR3 has 14 amino acids. From germline, CDR1 is SEHNR and CDR2 FQNEAQ (reference sequence). The CDR3 coding sequence is TGTGCCAGCAGTCATCGCGGGGTGACAGATACGCAGTATTTT. Protein sequence: CASSHRGVTDTQYF.

The chain combines TRBV7-6 with TRBJ2-7; 11 bases line up with TRBD1. J lost 3 bases, V lost 5 bases, and 3 bases had no gene match. CDR1 and CDR2 from the germline V gene are SGHVS and FNYEAQ. CDR3 length equals 14 residues. The CDR3 nucleotides read TGTGCCAGCAGCAGGGGGACAGGGGGCTACGAGCAGTACTTC. Protein product: CASSRGTGGYEQYF.

The rearrangement joins TRBV5-1 to TRBJ2-1; perhaps TRBD2 as D (6 bases). Trimming stripped 3 bases from V and 0 bases from J, with 13 bases between. The CDR3 sequence is 16 residues long. Germline CDR1 reads SGHRS; CDR2 reads YFSETQ. The CDR3 bases are TGCGCCAGCAGCTCCGACGGGAGTCCCTCCTACAATGAGCAGTTCTTC. The encoded protein is CASSSDGSPSYNEQFF.

This chain joins TRBV11-2 and TRBJ2-1, with 9 bases matching TRBD1. The length of the CDR3 is 17 residues. The V gene's germline CDR1 is SGHAT and CDR2 FQNNGV. V dropped 6 bases and J dropped 4; count of bases not matched to a gene: 13. The CDR3 spells CASRARPGQGPYNEQFF. CDR3 DNA: TGTGCCAGCAGGGCACGACCGGGACAGGGACCTTACAATGAGCAGTTCTTC.